Listed here is a single T cell receptor (beta chain). Its antigen has not been determined. Per-base quality was not reported, and no clone a single base away is much larger than it. The sample belongs to a study of control samples from healthy donors and cancer patients (dated by TCRdb to 2020 to 2022). Looking up the germline V gene yields CDR1 MDHEN and CDR2 SYDVKM. The V end loses 6 bases and the J end loses 5 bases, and a stretch of 16 bases separates them. CDR3 length: 14 amino acids, cysteine to phenylalanine. Solely the CDR3 DNA is kept, with 42 bases framed from the first base. Receptor libraries were prepared by the immunoSEQ multiplex PCR assay. Imported from immuneACCESS, the table was reduced by TCRdb to in-frame sequences with V and J called. These copies leave out some clones; in studies compared against another copy, an unresolved V gene accounts for under half, and the cause of the remainder is not known. The sample contains 130,000 or so clones, 70% to 90% of them found a single time. Approximately 3.2% of the sample is taken by the ten largest.

The TCR comes from a man aged 50 or older in good health. Input material: blood. The chain links TRBV28 with TRBJ1-2, and perhaps TRBD1 as D gene, on 6 matching bases. In nucleotide form, the sequence is TGTGCCAGCAGGAAAGAAACTACAGGGTATGGCTACACCTTC. Its protein is CASRKETTGYGYTF.